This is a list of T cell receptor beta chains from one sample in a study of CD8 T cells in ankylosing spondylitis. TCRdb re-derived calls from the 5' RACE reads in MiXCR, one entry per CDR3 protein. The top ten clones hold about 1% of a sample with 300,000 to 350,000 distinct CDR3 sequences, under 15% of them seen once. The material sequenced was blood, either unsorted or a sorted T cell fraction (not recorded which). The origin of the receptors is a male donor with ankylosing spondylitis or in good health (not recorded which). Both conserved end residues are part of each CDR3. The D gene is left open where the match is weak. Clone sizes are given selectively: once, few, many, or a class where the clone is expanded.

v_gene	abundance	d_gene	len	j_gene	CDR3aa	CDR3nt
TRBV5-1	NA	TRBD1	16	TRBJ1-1	CASSKQLRDRRTEAFF	TGCGCCAGCAGCAAGCAACTACGGGACAGGCGGACTGAAGCTTTCTTT
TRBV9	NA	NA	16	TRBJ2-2	CASSVVEGRATGELFF	TGTGCCAGCAGCGTAGTGGAGGGACGGGCCACCGGGGAGCTGTTTTTT
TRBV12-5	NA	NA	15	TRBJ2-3	CASGLDARGVDTQYF	TGTGCTAGTGGTTTGGACGCCAGGGGCGTGGATACGCAGTATTTT
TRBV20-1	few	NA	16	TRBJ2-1	CSARVIVGALYNEQFF	TGCAGTGCTAGAGTCATAGTCGGGGCCCTCTACAATGAGCAGTTCTTC
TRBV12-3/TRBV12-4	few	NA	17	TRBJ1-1	CASSLGLDGGMNTEAFF	TGTGCCAGCAGCCTGGGACTAGACGGGGGGATGAACACTGAAGCTTTCTTT
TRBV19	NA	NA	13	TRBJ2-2	CASSSFRSGELFF	TGTGCCAGTAGTTCCTTTCGCTCCGGGGAGCTGTTTTTT
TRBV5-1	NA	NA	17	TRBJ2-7	CASSLWGAGSRTYEQYF	TGCGCCAGCAGCTTGTGGGGGGCGGGGAGCCGCACCTACGAGCAGTACTTC
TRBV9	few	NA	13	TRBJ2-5	CASSVGLQETQYF	TGTGCCAGCAGCGTAGGGCTACAAGAGACCCAGTACTTC
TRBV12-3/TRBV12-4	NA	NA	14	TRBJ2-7	CASSSDRNAYEQYF	TGTGCCAGCAGTTCCGACAGGAACGCCTACGAGCAGTACTTC
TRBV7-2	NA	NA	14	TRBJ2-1	CASSLAGNYNEQFF	TGTGCCAGCAGCTTGGCGGGCAACTACAATGAGCAGTTCTTC
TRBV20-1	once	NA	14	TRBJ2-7	CSASLNRVGGEQYF	TGCAGTGCTAGTCTTAACAGGGTTGGAGGCGAGCAGTACTTC
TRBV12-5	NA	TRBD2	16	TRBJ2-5	CASGLLTSGGGETQYF	TGTGCTAGTGGTTTGCTAACTAGCGGGGGAGGAGAGACCCAGTACTTC
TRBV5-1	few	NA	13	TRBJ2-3	CASSLQADDTQYF	TGCGCCAGCAGCTTGCAGGCGGATGATACGCAGTATTTT
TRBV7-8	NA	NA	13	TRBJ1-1	CASSPGVEDRAFF	TGTGCCAGCAGCCCTGGGGTTGAGGATCGAGCTTTCTTT
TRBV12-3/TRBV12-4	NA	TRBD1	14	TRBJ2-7	CASSFTGQSYEQYF	TGTGCCAGCAGTTTTACGGGACAGAGCTACGAGCAGTACTTC
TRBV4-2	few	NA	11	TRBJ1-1	CASTGHLEAFF	TGTGCCAGCACTGGACACCTTGAAGCTTTCTTT